The next 21 T cell receptor beta chains were all read from a single sample in a study of response to subunit inactivated influenza vaccine. Via MiXCR, TCRdb re-called the RT-PCR reads, giving one row per CDR3 protein. The sample has roughly 500,000 distinct CDR3 sequences, more than 15% seen once. Here the sequenced sample was CD4+ T cells sorted from PBMCs, taken roughly 24 months after vaccination. The receptors here all came from a man aged 45-69 years who received an inactivated influenza vaccine.

The chain combines TRBV5-1 with TRBJ1-1, with 7 bases fitting TRBD1. This CDR3 comprises 16 residues. Per germline, CDR1 SGHRS and CDR2 YFSETQ. J was trimmed by 4 bases and V by 0 bases; bases with no gene match: 9. The DNA of the CDR3 is TGCGCCAGCAGCTTGGAAGGGGGCGCACAGAGCACTGAAGCTTTCTTT. This translates into CASSLEGGAQSTEAFF. Full variable domain (rest looked up from reference TRBV5-1 and TRBJ1-1): KAGVTQTPRYLIKTRGQQVTLSCSPISGHRSVSWYQQTPGQGLQFLFEYFSETQRNKGNFPGRFSGRQFSNSRSEMNVSTLELGDSALYLCASSLEGGAQSTEAFFGQGTRLTVV.

The rearrangement links TRBV20-1 to TRBJ1-5; D is possibly TRBD1 (5 bases). Deletions cut 1 base from V and 0 bases from J, with 22 bases between. CDR1 is DFQATT, CDR2 SNEGSKA, per germline (reference sequence). The CDR3 spans 19 residues. CDR3 loop: CSARARLPGTQNSNQPQHF. For the CDR3, the DNA is TGCAGTGCTAGAGCCCGACTTCCCGGGACGCAAAATAGCAATCAGCCCCAGCATTTT.

This clonotype was recorded a few times. J is TRBJ1-5 and V is TRBV20-1, with 7 bases fitting TRBD1. J lost 0 bases, V lost 5 bases, and 7 bases had no gene match. In germline, CDR1 is DFQATT, CDR2 SNEGSKA (reference sequence). The CDR3 totals 15 residues. DNA of the CDR3: TGCAGTGCTCTCAGGGGGTTCCATAGCAATCAGCCCCAGCATTTT. Translation: CSALRGFHSNQPQHF.

This clonotype was detected a few times. V is TRBV20-1 and J is TRBJ1-6; D gene ambiguous. Germline V gives CDR1 DFQATT, CDR2 SNEGSKA (reference sequence). The CDR3 spans 14 residues. Trimming stripped 6 bases from V and 8 bases from J, with 17 bases between. Here the CDR3 DNA reads TGCAGTGCCACGGACTTCATTTGGCATTCACCCCTCCACTTT. Its protein product is CSATDFIWHSPLHF.

The V call is TRBV12-3 or TRBV12-4, the J call TRBJ2-2; 7 nucleotides agree with TRBD1. The V segment lost 2 bases and the J segment 0 bases; nucleotides outside the gene matches: 0. This CDR3 is built from 15 residues. CDR3 nucleotides: TGTGCCAGCAGTTTACAGGGGGCGAACACCGGGGAGCTGTTTTTT. Translated, it gives CASSLQGANTGELFF.

The rearrangement joins TRBV20-1 to TRBJ2-5; maybe TRBD1 (5 bases). This CDR3 spans 14 amino acids. The V gene's germline CDR1 is DFQATT and CDR2 SNEGSKA (reference sequence). V was cut by 4 bases and J by 5 bases, with 17 bases left in between. Here the CDR3 DNA reads TGCAGTGCTACCAATCGAAGGGGCAGGGAGACCCAGTACTTC. Encoded protein: CSATNRRGRETQYF.

This clonotype was counted a few times. The chain has TRBV20-1 and TRBJ1-4; tentative D call: TRBD1 (6 bases). The germline V and J ends were trimmed by 3 bases and 3 bases, with 14 bases remaining between them. The CDR3 is 15 amino acids. CDR1 and CDR2 (germline): DFQATT, SNEGSKA (reference sequence). The CDR3 here is CSARGVGGPNEKLFF. As DNA, the CDR3 is TGCAGTGCTAGGGGGGTCGGGGGCCCTAATGAAAAACTGTTTTTT.

The chain has TRBV12-3 or TRBV12-4 and TRBJ2-1, with 8 bases aligning to TRBD2. This CDR3 comprises 16 residues. After removal of 5 bases from V and 2 bases from J, the junction contained 8 bases not matched to a gene. The CDR3 loop reads CASSALAGSTYNEQFF. The CDR3, as DNA: TGTGCCAGCAGTGCTTTAGCGGGGAGCACCTACAATGAGCAGTTCTTC.

This clonotype has more than one count but fewer than ten. The V and J genes are TRBV28 and TRBJ2-7, with TRBD2 identical over 10 bases. There are 14 residues in the CDR3. Trimming took 3 bases from V and 6 from J; bases not matched to a gene: 5. CDR1 and CDR2 from the germline V gene are MDHEN and SYDVKM. The CDR3 coding sequence is TGTGCCAGCAGTTTCCCCCTAGCGGGAGCCGAGCAGTACTTC. Its protein is CASSFPLAGAEQYF.

This chain links TRBV9 with TRBJ2-3; TRBD2 matches at 13 bases. This CDR3 region has 18 residues. V lost 3 bases, J lost 0 bases, and 7 bases stayed unmatched. Germline-derived CDR1 and CDR2 are SGDLS and YYNGEE. The CDR3: CASSARLAGGTSTDTQYF. The CDR3, as DNA: TGTGCCAGCAGCGCCAGACTAGCGGGGGGCACAAGCACAGATACGCAGTATTTT.

The gene calls are TRBV28 and TRBJ1-5; D remains unclear. The CDR3 is made up of 12 amino acids. V lost 6 bases, J lost 9 bases, and 12 bases lay in between. Germline assignment: CDR1 MDHEN and CDR2 SYDVKM. CDR3 sequence: CASRDLSLPQHF. CDR3 in DNA: TGTGCCAGCAGGGACTTGAGTTTGCCCCAGCATTTT.

This clonotype was recorded a few times. V and J are TRBV9 and TRBJ2-5, with unresolved D. V lost 0 bases and J lost 1, with 7 bases in between. This CDR3 contains 14 residues. Germline CDR1 reads SGDLS; CDR2 reads YYNGEE. In DNA, the CDR3 is TGTGCCAGCAGCGTAGACGCAGGCCAAGAGACCCAGTACTTC. It yields the protein CASSVDAGQETQYF. The full variable domain, its missing parts supplied by reference TRBV9 and TRBJ2-5, is DSGVTQTPKHLITATGQRVTLRCSPRSGDLSVYWYQQSLDQGLQFLIQYYNGEERAKGNILERFSAQQFPDLHSELNLSSLELGDSALYFCASSVDAGQETQYFGPGTRLLVL.

V and J are TRBV20-1 and TRBJ2-7; D call uncertain. Germline assignment: CDR1 DFQATT and CDR2 SNEGSKA (reference sequence). The V and J ends lost 1 base and 7 bases respectively, with 8 bases between them. The CDR3 spans 11 residues. The CDR3 DNA reads TGCAGTGCTAGAGTCCAGATTGAGCAGTACTTC. As protein: CSARVQIEQYF.

The chain is built from TRBV4-2 and TRBJ1-1; D not resolved. Trimming took 0 bases from V and 5 from J, leaving 7 bases between them. This CDR3 has 13 residues. Germline CDR1 is LGHNA and CDR2 is YNFKEQ. The CDR3 DNA reads as TGTGCCAGCAGCCAAGATTACGGGACTGAAGCTTTCTTT. Translated: CASSQDYGTEAFF.

This clonotype has just a few counts. CDR3 DNA sequence: TGTGCCTGGAGTGCGACAGGAAGGGCTGAAGCTTTCTTT. This translates into CAWSATGRAEAFF. This sequence joins TRBV30 and TRBJ1-1, with D maybe TRBD1 (6 bases). Trimming removed 1 base from V and 6 bases from J, with 12 bases in between. This CDR3 has 13 amino acids. Looked up from germline, CDR1 is GTSNPN and CDR2 is SVGIG (reference sequence).

The table lists this clonotype with a few counts. This chain connects TRBV18 to TRBJ2-7; 7 nucleotides line up with TRBD1. The V gene's germline CDR1 is KGHSH and CDR2 LQKENI. Trimming took 2 bases from V and 10 from J; bases not matched to a gene: 8. The CDR3 is made up of 13 amino acids. The CDR3 reads CASSPTGAATQYF. DNA for the CDR3: TGTGCCAGCTCACCAACAGGGGCCGCAACACAGTACTTC.

This clonotype appeared a few times. The rearrangement joins TRBV11-3 to TRBJ2-3; 8 positions match TRBD2. This CDR3 spans 15 amino acids. The V and J ends lost 1 base and 1 base, in that order; junction bases with no gene match: 1. Germline loops: CDR1 SGHNT, CDR2 YENEEA. CDR3 bases: TGTGCCAGCAGCTTAGGAGCGGGAGGCACAGATACGCAGTATTTT. This translates into CASSLGAGGTDTQYF.

This clonotype was observed a handful of times. This chain uses TRBV5-1 with TRBJ2-2; 8 bases fit TRBD2. J lost 6 bases, V lost 1 base, and 8 bases had no gene match. The CDR3 extends over 16 amino acids. CDR1 is SGHRS, CDR2 YFSETQ, per germline. CDR3 protein: CASSLSAGGLSGELFF. The CDR3 region has the DNA TGCGCCAGCAGCTTGTCGGCGGGGGGCCTATCCGGGGAGCTGTTTTTT. Looking up the rest from reference TRBV5-1 and TRBJ2-2 gives the full variable domain: KAGVTQTPRYLIKTRGQQVTLSCSPISGHRSVSWYQQTPGQGLQFLFEYFSETQRNKGNFPGRFSGRQFSNSRSEMNVSTLELGDSALYLCASSLSAGGLSGELFFGEGSRLTVL.

In its sample, this clonotype was seen a few times. The genes are TRBV29-1 and TRBJ2-3; 7 positions match TRBD1. J was trimmed by 7 bases and V by 6 bases; bases with no gene match: 7. The CDR3 runs 12 residues. CDR1 SQVTM and CDR2 ANQGSEA come from the germline V gene. The DNA for the CDR3 is TGCAGCGTCGCACAGGGGTCGTATACGCAGTATTTT. Translated, it gives CSVAQGSYTQYF.

This clonotype occurred a few times. This chain links TRBV20-1 with TRBJ2-1; TRBD2 agrees at 9 bases. This CDR3 is built from 16 residues. Germline V lookup: CDR1 DFQATT, CDR2 SNEGSKA (reference sequence). The V and J ends lost 6 bases and 1 base, in that order; junction bases with no gene match: 10. The CDR3 DNA follows: TGCAGTGCCCCAAGTACACTAGCGGGTTCCTACAATGAGCAGTTCTTC. Protein: CSAPSTLAGSYNEQFF.

This clonotype showed up just a few times. This chain uses TRBV29-1 with TRBJ1-1; D unclear. Trimming cost V 3 bases and J 0 bases, with 8 bases left between them. This CDR3 is built from 13 residues. The germline V gene encodes CDR1 SQVTM and CDR2 ANQGSEA. The DNA for the CDR3 is TGCAGCGTTGAGGCAGGAATGAACACTGAAGCTTTCTTT. Translated, it gives CSVEAGMNTEAFF.